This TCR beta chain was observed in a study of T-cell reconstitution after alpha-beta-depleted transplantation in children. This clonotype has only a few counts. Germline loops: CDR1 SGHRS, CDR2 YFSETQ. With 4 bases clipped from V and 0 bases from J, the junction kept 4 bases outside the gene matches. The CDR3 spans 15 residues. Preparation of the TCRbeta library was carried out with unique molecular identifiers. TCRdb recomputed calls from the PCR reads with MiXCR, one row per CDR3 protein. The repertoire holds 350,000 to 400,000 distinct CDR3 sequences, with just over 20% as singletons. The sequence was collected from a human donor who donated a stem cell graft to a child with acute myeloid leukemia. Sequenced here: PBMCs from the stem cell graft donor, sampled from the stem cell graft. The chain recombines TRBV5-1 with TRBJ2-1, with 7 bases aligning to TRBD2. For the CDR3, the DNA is TGCGCCAGCAGCCAAAGCGGGGCCTCCTACAATGAGCAGTTCTTC. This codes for CASSQSGASYNEQFF.